Described below is a single T cell receptor beta chain sequence and its context. Antigen: not known. This record belongs to a study of cytomegalovirus exposure and HLA in healthy donors. In the study overall: In an early release, HLA-typed donors contributed tens of millions of unique TCR sequences.

Use of 60 Vbeta and 13 Jbeta primers characterized the PCR. Clones were read by immunoSEQ multiplex PCR, and TCRdb kept only the in-frame ones, dropping some. In all, the sample yields 150,000 or so clones. The germline gives CDR1 SEHNR, CDR2 FQNEAQ (reference sequence). After removal of 8 bases from V and 7 bases from J, the junction contained 8 bases not matched to a gene. The CDR3 consists of 15 residues. Study-wide points: HLA restriction was apparent for most CMV-associated TCR beta chains in a later analysis.

The material sequenced was PBMCs. This chain uses TRBV7-9 with TRBJ2-2, with 12 nucleotides matching TRBD1. The sequence was obtained from a young man in good health and CMV-seronegative. DNA for the CDR3: TGTGCCAGCTACCCGGGACAGGGGGCGTTCGGGGAGCTGTTTTTT. Translated, it gives CASYPGQGAFGELFF.